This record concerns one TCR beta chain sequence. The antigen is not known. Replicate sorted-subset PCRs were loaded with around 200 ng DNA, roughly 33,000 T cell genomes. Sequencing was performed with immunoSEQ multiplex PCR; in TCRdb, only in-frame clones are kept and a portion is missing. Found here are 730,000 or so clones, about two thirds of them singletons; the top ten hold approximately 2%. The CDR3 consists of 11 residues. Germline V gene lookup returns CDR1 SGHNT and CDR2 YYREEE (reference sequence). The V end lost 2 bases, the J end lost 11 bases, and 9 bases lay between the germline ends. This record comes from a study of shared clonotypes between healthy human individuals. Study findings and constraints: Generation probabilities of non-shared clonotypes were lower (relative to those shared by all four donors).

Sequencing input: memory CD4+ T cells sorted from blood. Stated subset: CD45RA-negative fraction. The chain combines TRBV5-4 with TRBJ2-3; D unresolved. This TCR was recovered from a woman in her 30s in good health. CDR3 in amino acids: CASSFQAQQYF. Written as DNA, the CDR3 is TGTGCCAGCAGCTTTCAGGCCCAGCAGTATTTT. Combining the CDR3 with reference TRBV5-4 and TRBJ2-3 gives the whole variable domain ETGVTQSPTHLIKTRGQQVTLRCSSQSGHNTVSWYQQALGQGPQFIFQYYREEENGRGNFPPRFSGLQFPNYSSELNVNALELDDSALYLCASSFQAQQYFGPGTRLTVL.